Below are 20 T cell receptor beta chains sequenced from a single sample in a study of shared clonotypes between healthy human individuals. The assay was immunoSEQ multiplex PCR, and TCRdb's table has in-frame clones only and misses some. The table records about 1 million clones, 65% to 80% of them present only once. The sequencing sample was made of memory CD4+ T cells sorted from blood. Subset of the sample: CD45RA-negative fraction. The source is a man between 18 and 29 years old in good health.

This chain connects TRBV7-2 to TRBJ2-5; possibly TRBD2 for D (6 bases). Germline CDR1 and CDR2: SGHTA and FQGNSA. Trimming removed 2 bases from V and 5 bases from J, with 21 bases in between. This CDR3 is built from 17 residues. This CDR3 is CASSLKGWSGGDETQYF. In nucleotides, the CDR3 is TGTGCCAGCAGCTTAAAGGGGTGGAGCGGCGGGGATGAGACCCAGTACTTC.

The genes are TRBV30 and TRBJ2-7; the D gene is possibly TRBD2 (7 bases). With 3 bases removed from V and 4 bases from J, the gap between germline ends came to 13 bases. Germline-derived CDR1 and CDR2 are GTSNPN and SVGIG (reference sequence). The CDR3 sequence is 13 residues long. The CDR3 region has the DNA TGTGCCTGGAGCCGGGGGGCCTTGTACGAGCAGTACTTC. Translating gives CAWSRGALYEQYF.

This clone was seen a few times. The chain uses TRBV4-1 and TRBJ2-5; D unclear. Germline V lookup: CDR1 MGHRA, CDR2 YSYEKL. The CDR3 is made up of 15 amino acids. Trimming took off 3 bases at V and 8 bases at J, with 19 bases between the two ends. Written as DNA, the CDR3 is TGCGCCAGCAGCCAGGAAACAGTAGTGGCCCTTACCCAGTACTTC. Its translation: CASSQETVVALTQYF.

The gene calls are TRBV5-4 and TRBJ2-5; 11 nucleotides agree with TRBD2. The CDR3 extends over 15 amino acids. The junction had 8 bases not matched to a gene; V was cut back by 5 bases and J by 5 bases. Germline CDR1 is SGHNT and CDR2 is YYREEE (reference sequence). The chain's CDR3 is CASSSVAGGTETQYF. DNA for the CDR3: TGTGCCAGCAGTTCAGTAGCGGGAGGGACGGAGACCCAGTACTTC.

V usage is TRBV5-1 and J usage is TRBJ2-1, with 11 bases lining up with TRBD2. Unmatched junction bases numbered 4, after V lost 4 bases and J lost 10 bases. CDR3 length: 13 residues. Germline CDR1 SGHRS, CDR2 YFSETQ. The CDR3 spells CASSVLAGDEQFF. The CDR3 DNA follows: TGCGCCAGCAGCGTACTAGCGGGGGACGAGCAGTTCTTC.

This clone was observed many times. The chain uses TRBV29-1 and TRBJ2-3; D not resolved. V lost 3 bases to trimming and J lost 0 bases, with 7 bases between them. The CDR3 length is 13 residues. CDR1 is SQVTM, CDR2 ANQGSEA, per germline. CDR3 DNA: TGCAGCGTTGACATAACTAGCACAGATACGCAGTATTTT. Its translation is CSVDITSTDTQYF.

The V and J genes are TRBV4-1 and TRBJ2-5; D might be TRBD1 or TRBD2, each matching 5 bases. The ends were cut back, 2 bases at V and 2 bases at J, with 15 bases in the middle. CDR3 size: 16 residues. The germline V gene has CDR1 MGHRA and CDR2 YSYEKL. The CDR3 DNA reads as TGCGCCAGCAGCCAATTTACCGGGACCGGTCAAGAGACCCAGTACTTC. Translated: CASSQFTGTGQETQYF.

The rearrangement uses TRBV7-8 and TRBJ2-4; the D gene is possibly TRBD2 (5 bases). The V gene's germline CDR1 is SGHVS and CDR2 FQNEAQ. The V end was cut by 5 bases, the J end by 0 bases, with 14 bases between. This CDR3 has 16 amino acids. The CDR3 sequence is CASSPRAVLAKNIQYF. In nucleotides, the CDR3 is TGTGCCAGCAGCCCGAGGGCGGTATTAGCCAAAAACATTCAGTACTTC.

Points on this clone: With a far larger clone one base away, a read error is the likely cause. The chain has TRBV7-9 and TRBJ2-1; 14 bases agree with TRBD2. The CDR3 contains 15 residues. With 5 bases clipped from V and 7 bases from J, the junction kept 4 bases outside the gene matches. Per germline, CDR1 SEHNR and CDR2 FQNEAQ (reference sequence). This CDR3 reads CASSPGLAGVNEQFF. The CDR3 coding sequence is TGTGCCAGCAGCCCGGGACTAGCGGGAGTAAATGAGCAGTTCTTC.

V and J are TRBV25-1 and TRBJ1-4; maybe TRBD1 (5 bases). CDR3 length: 15 residues. V lost 3 bases and J 5 bases, leaving 13 bases between the germline ends. The germline CDR1 and CDR2 sequences are MGHDK and SYGVNS. The CDR3 coding sequence is TGTGCCAGCAGTGACCGGGGACGGGGAAATGAAAAACTGTTTTTT. Its protein is CASSDRGRGNEKLFF. Full variable domain (outside the CDR3, taken from reference TRBV25-1 and TRBJ1-4): EADIYQTPRYLVIGTGKKITLECSQTMGHDKMYWYQQDPGMELHLIHYSYGVNSTEKGDLSSESTVSRIRTEHFPLTLESARPSHTSQYLCASSDRGRGNEKLFFGSGTQLSVL.

V usage is TRBV5-4 and J usage is TRBJ2-2, with D tentatively TRBD1 or TRBD2 (6 bases each). This CDR3 comprises 14 residues. Germline V gives CDR1 SGHNT, CDR2 YYREEE (reference sequence). Deletions cut 1 base from V and 7 bases from J, with 11 bases between. The DNA of the CDR3 is TGTGCCAGCAGCTTGAAGGGGGAGGTCGGGGAGCTGTTTTTT. Protein product: CASSLKGEVGELFF.

This clone appeared a few times. J is TRBJ1-6 and V is TRBV6-1; a weak D match, TRBD1 (5 bases). The CDR3 runs to 14 residues. V lost 1 base to trimming and J lost 10 bases, with 11 bases between them. Per the germline V gene, CDR1 is MNHNS and CDR2 is SASEGT. CDR3 bases: TGTGCCAGCAGTGAAGTCGGAGGGACCTCACCCCTCCACTTT. Protein: CASSEVGGTSPLHF.

This clone came up a few times. The chain uses TRBV7-9 and TRBJ2-3; 8 bases are shared with TRBD2. Germline trimming cut 4 bases from V and 3 bases from J; bases unmatched to any gene: 6. CDR1 is SEHNR and CDR2 is FQNEAQ in the germline V gene (reference sequence). This CDR3 spans 15 amino acids. CDR3 in DNA: TGTGCCAGCAGCTCGAGCGGGAGAAGGACAGATACGCAGTATTTT. This sequence encodes CASSSSGRRTDTQYF.

CDR3 in DNA: TGCGCCAGCAGTGAGGTGGGATCTGGAAACACCATATATTTT. Protein: CASSEVGSGNTIYF. The rearrangement joins TRBV10-2 to TRBJ1-3; no firm D call. The V gene's germline CDR1 is WSHSY and CDR2 SAAADI. The length of the CDR3 is 14 residues. V was shortened by 2 bases and J by 1 base, with 6 bases between the two germline ends.

This sequence joins TRBV2 and TRBJ2-7, with 9 bases that match TRBD2. V lost 3 bases to trimming and J lost 2 bases; unmatched junction nucleotides: 8. Germline CDR1 is SNHLY and CDR2 is FYNNEI. CDR3 length: 16 amino acids. In nucleotides, the CDR3 is TGTGCCAGCAGTGAGGGGGGTGCGGGAGGGACCTACGAGCAGTACTTC. Its protein is CASSEGGAGGTYEQYF.

The chain is built from TRBV2 and TRBJ1-1; TRBD1 is a possible D gene (6 bases). V was clipped by 6 bases and J by 4 bases, with 15 bases between them. This CDR3 has 14 amino acids. Germline V gene lookup returns CDR1 SNHLY and CDR2 FYNNEI. The CDR3 sequence is CASRKGGSATEAFF. The CDR3 coding sequence is TGTGCCAGCAGAAAGGGGGGGTCGGCCACTGAAGCTTTCTTT. Full variable domain (outside the CDR3, taken from reference TRBV2 and TRBJ1-1): EPEVTQTPSHQVTQMGQEVILRCVPISNHLYFYWYRQILGQKVEFLVSFYNNEISEKSEIFDDQFSVERPDGSNFTLKIRSTKLEDSAMYFCASRKGGSATEAFFGQGTRLTVV.

Points on this clone: Other DNA sequences within the sample encode an identical CDR3. The chain uses TRBV29-1 and TRBJ1-1, with unresolved D. Germline lookup yields CDR1 SQVTM and CDR2 ANQGSEA. The V end lost 5 bases, the J end lost 0 bases, and 1 base lay between the germline ends. This CDR3 has 10 residues. The chain's CDR3 is CSVMNTEAFF. Written as DNA, the CDR3 is TGCAGCGTTATGAACACTGAAGCTTTCTTT.

The chain carries TRBV9 and TRBJ1-2; the D is unclear. The CDR3 has 12 amino acids. Trimming left V 3 bases short and J 4 bases short, with 7 bases between. Germline CDR1 and CDR2: SGDLS and YYNGEE. CDR3 amino acids: CASSAWTYGYTF. The CDR3 DNA sequence: TGTGCCAGCAGCGCATGGACCTATGGCTACACCTTC.

Notes on this clone: The sample holds other DNA sequences that translate to the same CDR3. The rearrangement joins TRBV27 to TRBJ2-5; D not certain. The CDR3 runs to 14 residues. Trimming pared 6 bases from V and 1 base from J, leaving 12 bases between. Germline CDR1 MNHEY, CDR2 SMNVEV (reference sequence). The CDR3 protein is CASSPVGFQETQYF. As DNA, the CDR3 is TGTGCCAGCAGCCCGGTGGGTTTCCAAGAGACCCAGTACTTC.

The V call is TRBV7-2, the J call TRBJ2-1; D may match TRBD1 or TRBD2 (5 bases each). CDR3 length: 14 amino acids. Trimming removed 1 base at V and 9 bases at J, with 13 bases between. Germline V gives CDR1 SGHTA, CDR2 FQGNSA. In DNA form, the CDR3 reads TGTGCCAGCAGCTTAGACGTCGGGACCCGTGAGCAGTTCTTC. Translation gives CASSLDVGTREQFF. The whole variable domain, remainder taken from reference TRBV7-2 and TRBJ2-1, is GAGVSQSPSNKVTEKGKDVELRCDPISGHTALYWYRQSLGQGLEFLIYFQGNSAPDKSGLPSDRFSAERTGGSVSTLTIQRTQQEDSAVYLCASSLDVGTREQFFGPGTRLTVL.